The 14 T cell receptor beta chains below all came from one sample that was sequenced in a study of cytotoxic CD8 clonotypes in ibrutinib-treated CLL. Here immunoSEQ multiplex PCR was the method, and the copy in TCRdb shows in-frame clones only, minus some. The table includes roughly 300,000 clones, around 76% detected once. The starting material was PBMCs, obtained at disease progression, from a patient treated with ibrutinib. The receptors derive from a human donor with chronic lymphocytic leukemia.

The chain carries TRBV18 and TRBJ2-1, with D possibly matching TRBD2 (6 bases). In germline, CDR1 is KGHSH, CDR2 LQKENI. Trimming pared 1 base from V and 15 bases from J, leaving 13 bases between. This CDR3 region has 12 residues. DNA of the CDR3: TGTGCCAGCTCACCACTTCTGGGAGGTCCGTTCTTC. The encoded protein is CASSPLLGGPFF.

CDR3 amino acids: CASSSPTGAGNTIYF. In DNA, the CDR3 is TGTGCCAGCAGTTCCCCGACAGGGGCTGGAAACACCATATATTTT. The chain links TRBV28 to TRBJ1-3, with TRBD1 identical over 8 bases. The V segment lost 4 bases and the J segment 2 bases; nucleotides outside the gene matches: 4. This CDR3 is built from 15 residues. CDR1 and CDR2 from the germline V gene are MDHEN and SYDVKM.

J is TRBJ2-1 and V is TRBV2, with TRBD2 matching 10 bases. Germline values: CDR1 SNHLY, CDR2 FYNNEI. This CDR3 has 14 residues. The V segment lost 10 bases and the J segment 7 bases; nucleotides outside the gene matches: 10. CDR3 in DNA: TGTGCCACCCTTCTAGCGGGAGTTAGGAATGAGCAGTTCTTC. Translation gives CATLLAGVRNEQFF.

The chain carries TRBV19 and TRBJ1-1, with 7 bases lining up with TRBD1. V dropped 3 bases and J dropped 1; count of bases not matched to a gene: 2. From germline, CDR1 is LNHDA and CDR2 SQIVND (reference sequence). CDR3 length equals 14 residues. CDR3 nucleotides: TGTGCCAGTAGTATCGGACAGGCGAACACTGAAGCTTTCTTT. Translating gives CASSIGQANTEAFF.

The chain combines TRBV7-9 with TRBJ2-3, with D possibly being TRBD1 (8 bases). In germline, CDR1 is SEHNR, CDR2 FQNEAQ (reference sequence). Trimming took off 5 bases at V and 8 bases at J, with 23 bases between the two ends. This CDR3 is 16 amino acids long. In DNA, the CDR3 is TGTGCCAGCAGCCCACGGGGGGACAGGACCCTTCTTACGCAGTATTTT. Translation: CASSPRGDRTLLTQYF.

Details on this clone: The junction departs from germline at one end; a sequencing error may be responsible. The rearrangement uses TRBV30 and TRBJ2-7; D possibly corresponds to TRBD2 (6 bases). The germline V gene has CDR1 GTSNPN and CDR2 SVGIG (reference sequence). CDR3 length: 13 amino acids. For the CDR3, the DNA is TGTGCCTGCCTCCGGGACTTCTCCCACGAGCAGTACTTC. It is translated as CACLRDFSHEQYF. Full variable domain (outside the CDR3, taken from reference TRBV30 and TRBJ2-7): SQTIHQWPATLVQPVGSPLSLECTVEGTSNPNLYWYRQAAGRGLQLLFYSVGIGQISSEVPQNLSASRPQDRQFILSSKKLLLSDSGFYLCACLRDFSHEQYFGPGTRLTVT.

The V call is TRBV4-3, the J call TRBJ1-2, with a tentative D call TRBD1 (5 bases). The CDR3 sequence is 15 residues long. V was pared by 0 bases and J by 6 bases, with 14 bases between. The germline V gene has CDR1 LGHNA and CDR2 YSLEER. The CDR3 reads CASSQDFGGSDGYTF. In DNA form, the CDR3 reads TGCGCCAGCAGCCAAGATTTCGGGGGGTCTGATGGCTACACCTTC.

The genes are TRBV18 and TRBJ2-7; the D gene is possibly TRBD1 (6 bases). There are 14 residues in the CDR3. Looked up from germline, CDR1 is KGHSH and CDR2 is LQKENI. Trimming left V 1 base short and J 2 bases short, with 9 bases between. The CDR3 DNA is TGTGCCAGCTCACCACAGGGGGAAGCCTACGAGCAGTACTTC. Amino acids: CASSPQGEAYEQYF.

This clone showed up just once. V is TRBV10-3 and J is TRBJ2-7; possibly TRBD2 for D (5 bases). Germline CDR1 is ENHRY and CDR2 is SYGVKD. Trimming pared 2 bases from V and 1 base from J, leaving 9 bases between. The CDR3 totals 14 residues. CDR3 region: CAISEGLTSYEQYF. The DNA of the CDR3 is TGTGCCATCAGTGAGGGACTTACGTCCTACGAGCAGTACTTC.

V usage is TRBV6-5 and J usage is TRBJ2-5; 7 nucleotides align to TRBD1. The CDR3 consists of 13 residues. The ends lost 8 bases at V and 5 bases at J; junction bases unmatched: 8. Germline V CDR1 and CDR2: MNHEY, SVGAGI. The CDR3, as DNA: TGTGCCAGCGTAGGGACAGCAAGGGAGACCCAGTACTTC. Translating gives CASVGTARETQYF.

A few counts support this clone. The V and J genes are TRBV5-1 and TRBJ2-1; D may correspond to TRBD1 or TRBD2 (5 bases each). CDR1 is SGHRS and CDR2 is YFSETQ in the germline V gene. Trimming removed 0 bases at V and 6 bases at J, with 22 bases between. The CDR3 loop spans 18 amino acids. The chain's CDR3 is CASSLGPSSGYRSNEQFF. DNA for the CDR3: TGCGCCAGCAGCTTGGGTCCCTCCTCGGGGTACAGGTCCAATGAGCAGTTCTTC.

This clone was recorded many times. Different DNA sequences within this sample yield the same CDR3. The CDR3 sequence is CASRGYGYTF. CDR3 nucleotides: TGTGCCAGCAGGGGCTATGGCTACACCTTC. V and J are TRBV2 and TRBJ1-2; D gene uncertain. The V and J ends lost 6 bases and 4 bases respectively, with 3 bases between them. CDR3 length: 10 residues. Germline V gene lookup returns CDR1 SNHLY and CDR2 FYNNEI.

The rearrangement joins TRBV9 to TRBJ2-2, with TRBD1 identical over 8 bases. CDR3 size: 16 residues. Per the germline V gene, CDR1 is SGDLS and CDR2 is YYNGEE. Losses at the gene ends were 5 bases for V and 6 bases for J; bases not matched to a gene: 12. CDR3 coding DNA: TGTGCCAGCAGGTCTGACAGGGGAGGTTCGGCCGGGGAGCTGTTTTTT. This sequence encodes CASRSDRGGSAGELFF.

This rearrangement joins TRBV4-3 to TRBJ1-5; D might be TRBD1 (5 bases). The V end lost 0 bases, the J end lost 7 bases, and 13 bases lay between the germline ends. Germline V gene data show CDR1 as LGHNA and CDR2 as YSLEER. The CDR3 runs to 15 residues. CDR3 coding DNA: TGCGCCAGCAGCCAAGATGCGGGGTGGGGGCAGCCCCAGCATTTT. It translates to CASSQDAGWGQPQHF.